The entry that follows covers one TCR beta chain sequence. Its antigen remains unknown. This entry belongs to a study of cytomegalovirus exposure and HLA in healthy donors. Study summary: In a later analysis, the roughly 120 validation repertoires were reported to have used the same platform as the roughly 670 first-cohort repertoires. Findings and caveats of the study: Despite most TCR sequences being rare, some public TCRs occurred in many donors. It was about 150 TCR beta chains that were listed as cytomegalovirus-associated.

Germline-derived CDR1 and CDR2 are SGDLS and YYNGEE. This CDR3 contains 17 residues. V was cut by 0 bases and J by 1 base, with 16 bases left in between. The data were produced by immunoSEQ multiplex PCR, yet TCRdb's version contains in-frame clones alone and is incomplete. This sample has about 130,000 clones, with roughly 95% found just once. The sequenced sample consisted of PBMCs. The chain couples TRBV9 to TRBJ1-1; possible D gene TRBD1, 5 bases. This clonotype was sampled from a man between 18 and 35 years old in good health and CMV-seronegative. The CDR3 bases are TGTGCCAGCAGCGTAGGTCGGGGGTACGGGGAGAACACTGAAGCTTTCTTT. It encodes CASSVGRGYGENTEAFF.